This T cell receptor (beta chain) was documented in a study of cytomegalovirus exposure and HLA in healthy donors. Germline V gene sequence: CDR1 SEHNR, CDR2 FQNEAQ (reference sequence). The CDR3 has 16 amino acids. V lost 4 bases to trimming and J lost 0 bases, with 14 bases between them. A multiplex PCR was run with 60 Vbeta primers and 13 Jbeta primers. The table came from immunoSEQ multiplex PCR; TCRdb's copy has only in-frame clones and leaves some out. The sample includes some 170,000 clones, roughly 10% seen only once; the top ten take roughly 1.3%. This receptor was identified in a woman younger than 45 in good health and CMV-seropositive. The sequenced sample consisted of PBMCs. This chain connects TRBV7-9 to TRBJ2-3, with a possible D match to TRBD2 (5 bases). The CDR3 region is CASSSLGDASTDTQYF. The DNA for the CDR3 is TGTGCCAGCAGCTCCCTGGGAGATGCTAGCACAGATACGCAGTATTTT.